These T cell receptor beta chains were read from a single sample in a study of long-term antiretroviral therapy in people with HIV. Generated by immunoSEQ multiplex PCR, the TCRdb table keeps only in-frame clones and is missing some. The table shows tens of thousands of clones, with 80% occurring only once. The material sequenced was unsorted PBMCs, taken 0.3 years after starting antiretroviral therapy. All receptors derive from a middle-aged man with HIV. The CDR3 runs from the conserved cysteine through the conserved F or W. The D gene is left open where the match is weak. For some rows the clone size is stated as once, few or many, or as a class when expanded; others skip it.

>TRBV7-8|TRBJ1-5|-|-
TGTGCCAGCAGCTTATTGGGCAGCTCAGGTCCTCAGCCCCAGCATTTT
CASSLLGSSGPQPQHF
>TRBV29-1|TRBJ2-2|-|TRBD2
TGCAGCGTGGCCGGGACTAGCGGGGATTGGATACCCGGGGAGCTGTTTTTT
CSVAGTSGDWIPGELFF
>TRBV4-1|TRBJ1-5|-|-
TGCGCCAGCAGCCCTTGGTGGGCGAAGGGCAATCAGCCCCAGCATTTT
CASSPWWAKGNQPQHF
>TRBV28|TRBJ2-2|-|TRBD2
TGTGCCAGTATAGCGGGGGGGTACACCGGGGAGCTGTTTTTT
CASIAGGYTGELFF
>TRBV6-5|TRBJ2-5|-|TRBD2
TGTGCCAGCAGCCGTAAATCGACTAGCGGGCAGACCCAGTACTTC
CASSRKSTSGQTQYF
>TRBV7-2|TRBJ2-1|-|TRBD2
TGTGCCAGCATAGCGGGGGGGCGTACCTACAATGAGCAGTTCTTC
CASIAGGRTYNEQFF
>TRBV10-3|TRBJ1-2|-|-
TGTGCCATCAGTGTGGGCCTCTTGGACTATGGCTACACCTTC
CAISVGLLDYGYTF
>TRBV4-3|TRBJ2-5|once|-
TGCGCCAGCAGCCAAGGAGTCGGGGGCGGAGGAGAGACCCAGTACTTC
CASSQGVGGGGETQYF
>TRBV19|TRBJ2-6|once|-
TGTGCCAGTAAAAAGAGCTCTGGGGCCAACGTCCTGACTTTC
CASKKSSGANVLTF
>TRBV6-5|TRBJ2-1|-|-
TGTGCCAGCACCCCCGACAGTACACCCTACAATGAGCAGTTCTTC
CASTPDSTPYNEQFF
>TRBV19|TRBJ2-7|-|-
TGTGCCAGTTCTCCAGCGGGTCACTACGAGCAGTACTTC
CASSPAGHYEQYF
>TRBV25-1|TRBJ2-7|-|-
TGTGCCAGCGGGCGAGGCACAGCCCTTCCCCTTAGGGACGAGCAGTACTTC
CASGRGTALPLRDEQYF
>TRBV6-1|TRBJ1-2|-|-
TGTGCCAGCAGTGATTGGGTTAACTATGGCTACACCTTC
CASSDWVNYGYTF
>TRBV5-4|TRBJ2-2|-|-
TGTGCCAGCAGCCGATCCTTCGGGGAGCTGTTTTTT
CASSRSFGELFF
>TRBV15|TRBJ2-3|-|-
TGTGCCACCAGCAGTACAGGAGACTACCGTAGCACAGGTACGCAGTATTTT
CATSSTGDYRSTGTQYF
>TRBV5-8|TRBJ2-7|-|TRBD2
TGTGCCAGCAGCTCGTGGACTAGCGGGATTCACGAGCAGTACTTC
CASSSWTSGIHEQYF
>TRBV28|TRBJ1-3|-|-
TGTGCCACCCAGGGCCTCTCGGCGGGAAACACCATATATTTT
CATQGLSAGNTIYF
>TRBV4-3|TRBJ2-1|-|TRBD1
TGCGCCAGCAGCCAAGATGGCAGGGAAAGGGGGCACAATGAGCAGTTCTTC
CASSQDGRERGHNEQFF
>TRBV29-1|TRBJ2-7|once|-
TGCAGCGGGGGAGATGTGGGCTACGAGCAGTACTTC
CSGGDVGYEQYF
>TRBV20-1|TRBJ2-1|-|-
TGCAGTGCTAGAGATGGACCGCCGCAGTTCTTC
CSARDGPPQFF
>TRBV6-6|TRBJ1-5|-|-
TGTGCCAGCAGAATCCGTGGTGGGGTGGGCAATCAGCCCCAGCATTTT
CASRIRGGVGNQPQHF
>TRBV5-1|TRBJ1-1|-|-
TGCGCCAGCAGCTTGAACAGTTGGAACACTGAAGCTTTCTTT
CASSLNSWNTEAFF
>TRBV28|TRBJ1-1|-|-
TGTGCCAGCAGTTTGTCTCGTAGCAGCGTCATGAACACTGAAGCTTTCTTT
CASSLSRSSVMNTEAFF
>TRBV19|TRBJ2-7|-|-
TGTGCCAGTAAGTCGGAAGCCTACGAGCAGTACTTC
CASKSEAYEQYF
>TRBV30|TRBJ1-3|-|TRBD1
TGTGCCTGGGCTAAAGGGACAGGAGGAAACACCATATATTTT
CAWAKGTGGNTIYF
>TRBV7-9|TRBJ2-3|-|-
TGTGCCAGCAGCTTAGCGCTAGCAGATACGCAGTATTTT
CASSLALADTQYF
>TRBV21-1|TRBJ2-3|-|-
TGTGCCAGCAGCAAAGGTGAGACAGGCACAGATACGCAGTATTTT
CASSKGETGTDTQYF
>TRBV28|TRBJ1-5|-|-
TGTGCCAGCAGTCCCCGGGGGAAGGGAAATCAGCCCCAGCATTTT
CASSPRGKGNQPQHF
>TRBV30|TRBJ2-1|-|TRBD2
TGTGCCTGGAGTGTACTGGGTCTAGCGGGATGGGGTTACAATGAGCAGTTCTTC
CAWSVLGLAGWGYNEQFF
>TRBV7-9|TRBJ2-2|-|TRBD1
TGTGCCAGCAGCTTACCCCAATACCTACAGGGGCGAGGCGGGGAGCTGTTTTTT
CASSLPQYLQGRGGELFF
>TRBV4-2|TRBJ1-1|-|-
TGTGCCAGCAGCCAAGATAGCCACGTCACTGAAGCTTTCTTT
CASSQDSHVTEAFF
>TRBV29-1|TRBJ2-1|-|-
TGCAGCGTTACAGGGTTCTCCTACAATGAGCAGTTCTTC
CSVTGFSYNEQFF
>TRBV7-9|TRBJ2-7|-|TRBD2
TGTGCCAGCAGCTCGACTAGCGGGAGAGAATACGAGCAGTACTTC
CASSSTSGREYEQYF
>TRBV7-6|TRBJ2-7|once|-
TGTGCCAGCAGCTTAAGTTTGGGGGCGCAACAGTACTTC
CASSLSLGAQQYF
>TRBV11-3|TRBJ2-7|-|-
TGTGCCAGCAGCCCTTCTGCAGGGTTCGAGCAGTACTTC
CASSPSAGFEQYF
>TRBV27|TRBJ2-3|-|TRBD2
TGTGCCAGCAGGCTAGCGGGGGGGTTCACAGATACGCAGTATTTT
CASRLAGGFTDTQYF
>TRBV5-1|TRBJ2-5|once|-
TGCGCCAGCAGCTTGGCGTCTATTCAAGAGACCCAGTACTTC
CASSLASIQETQYF
>TRBV27|TRBJ2-3|-|-
TGTGCCAGCATCGGCCAGTTTGCAGATACGCAGTATTTT
CASIGQFADTQYF
>TRBV5-1|TRBJ1-1|once|-
TGCGCCAGCTCCCGAGGGGACACTGAAGCTTTCTTT
CASSRGDTEAFF
>TRBV7-6|TRBJ2-7|-|TRBD2
TGTGCCAGCAGCCCTCGGACTAGCGGGAGCTACGAGCAGTACTTC
CASSPRTSGSYEQYF
>TRBV2|TRBJ1-2|-|TRBD1
TGTGCCAGCAGTCAAGACAGGGGGCGGTATGGCTACACCTTC
CASSQDRGRYGYTF
>TRBV25-1|TRBJ1-6|-|-
TGTGCCAGCAAACGTCCGAATTCACCCCTCCACTTT
CASKRPNSPLHF
>TRBV15|TRBJ1-4|-|-
TGTGCCACCAGCCCAGGACTGACCGAAAAACTGTTTTTT
CATSPGLTEKLFF
>TRBV16|TRBJ1-6|-|-
TGTGCCAGCAGCCAATACGCAGGGTGGGATTCACCCCTCCACTTT
CASSQYAGWDSPLHF
>TRBV13|TRBJ2-7|-|-
TGTGCCAGCAGCTTGGACCCGACAGTTCAGGCCTACGAGCAGTACTTC
CASSLDPTVQAYEQYF
>TRBV5-8|TRBJ1-2|-|-
TGTGCCAGCAGCTTAAGCATCGACAGGACCGCTTTTGGCTACACCTTC
CASSLSIDRTAFGYTF
>TRBV18|TRBJ2-5|-|-
TGTGCCAGCTCACCTGGGCTCCAAGAGACCCAGTACTTC
CASSPGLQETQYF
>TRBV9|TRBJ1-2|-|-
TGTGCCAGCAGCCCCCGTAGAGGGGCCATGGTTGGCTACACCTTC
CASSPRRGAMVGYTF
>TRBV9|TRBJ2-1|-|-
TGTGCCACCCCAAGCTCTTACAATGAGCAGTTCTTC
CATPSSYNEQFF
>TRBV7-8|TRBJ2-2|-|-
TGTGCCAGCAGCAGGACAGAAGCGAACACCGGGGAGCTGTTTTTT
CASSRTEANTGELFF
>TRBV11-2|TRBJ2-1|-|-
TGTGCCAGCAGCCCGTCTGGGGGATTCTACAATGAGCAGTTCTTC
CASSPSGGFYNEQFF
>TRBV6-6|TRBJ2-3|-|TRBD2
TGTGCCAGCAGCGCCCTAGCGGGCACAGATACGCAGTATTTT
CASSALAGTDTQYF
>TRBV19|TRBJ1-6|-|-
TGTGCCAGTAGTCCGAGGGACTCGAGCTCCTATAATTCACCCCTCCACTTT
CASSPRDSSSYNSPLHF
>TRBV9|TRBJ2-7|-|-
TGTGCCAGCAGCGTAGGGGGCGGCGAGCAGTACTTC
CASSVGGGEQYF